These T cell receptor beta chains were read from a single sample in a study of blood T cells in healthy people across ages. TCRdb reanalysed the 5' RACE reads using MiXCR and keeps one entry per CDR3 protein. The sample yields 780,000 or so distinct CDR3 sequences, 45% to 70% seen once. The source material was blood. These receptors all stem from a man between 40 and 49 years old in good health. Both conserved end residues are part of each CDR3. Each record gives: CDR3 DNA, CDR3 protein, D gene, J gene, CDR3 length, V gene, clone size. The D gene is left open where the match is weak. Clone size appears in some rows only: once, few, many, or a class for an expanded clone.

TGTGCCAGCAGCCAAAGAGTAGCGACAGATACGCAGTATTTT	CASSQRVATDTQYF	NA	TRBJ2-3	14	TRBV3-1	NA
TGTGCCAGCAGAACGGGACAACGGGTAAACTACGAGCAGTACTTC	CASRTGQRVNYEQYF	NA	TRBJ2-7	15	TRBV6-2/TRBV6-3	NA
TGTGCCAGCAGCTTTTCAGGGGGCGAGGAAAAACTGTTTTTT	CASSFSGGEEKLFF	TRBD1	TRBJ1-4	14	TRBV7-2	NA
TGTGCCAGCAGTGACAGGGAAACTCAGCCCCAGCATTTT	CASSDRETQPQHF	TRBD1	TRBJ1-5	13	TRBV6-5	NA
TGCGCCAGCAGCTGGGGAGAGGTGGGGGCCAACGTCCTGACTTTC	CASSWGEVGANVLTF	NA	TRBJ2-6	15	TRBV5-1	few
TGCGCCAGCAGCTTGGGACAGGGGGCTTTCCGCAATGAGCAGTTCTTC	CASSLGQGAFRNEQFF	TRBD1	TRBJ2-1	16	TRBV5-1	few
TGTGCCAGCAGTGAATATGTATGGGGCCCAGATACGCAGTATTTT	CASSEYVWGPDTQYF	NA	TRBJ2-3	15	TRBV6-1	NA
TGCAGTGCAGAAAGAAGCACAGATACGCAGTATTTT	CSAERSTDTQYF	NA	TRBJ2-3	12	TRBV20-1	once
TGTGCCATCCGGGCAGCCCTCAATCAGCCCCAGCATTTT	CAIRAALNQPQHF	NA	TRBJ1-5	13	TRBV28	NA
TGTGCCAGCAGTTTAAACGAGCGGGGGGGCAGAGAGACCCAGTACTTC	CASSLNERGGRETQYF	TRBD2	TRBJ2-5	16	TRBV28	NA
TGTGCCAGCAGCCCGGGACTAGCGAATGAGGCTAACAATGAGCAGTTCTTC	CASSPGLANEANNEQFF	TRBD2	TRBJ2-1	17	TRBV9	few
TGTGCCAGCAGCTTCGGTGCGGAAAGGGCCAGGGGGCAGTATTTT	CASSFGAERARGQYF	NA	TRBJ2-3	15	TRBV7-3	NA
TGTGCCAGCAGTTCTTCCGCAGGGTCGGCTTACGAGCAGTACTTC	CASSSSAGSAYEQYF	NA	TRBJ2-7	15	TRBV28	few
TGTGCCACCATGGGGTCATTCCTAGCGGGGGTCAAAAACATTCAGTACTTC	CATMGSFLAGVKNIQYF	TRBD2	TRBJ2-4	17	TRBV6-1	NA
TGCGCCAGCAGCCAGGTACAAGTCCAAGAGACCCAGTACTTC	CASSQVQVQETQYF	NA	TRBJ2-5	14	TRBV5-1	NA
TGTGCCAGCAGTTTAGCCCAGGGGAAGCAAGAGACCCAGTACTTC	CASSLAQGKQETQYF	NA	TRBJ2-5	15	TRBV12-3/TRBV12-4	NA
TGCAGTGCTCAGCCGGGGGAGGGACCAGATACGCAGTATTTT	CSAQPGEGPDTQYF	TRBD2	TRBJ2-3	14	TRBV20-1	NA
TGCAGTGCGCCTGCGTTAGTTAGCAATGAGCAGTTCTTC	CSAPALVSNEQFF	NA	TRBJ2-1	13	TRBV20-1	NA
TGTGCCAGCAGCTTAGCTTATAGGAAAGAGACCCAGTACTTC	CASSLAYRKETQYF	NA	TRBJ2-5	14	TRBV7-9	many
TGCAGCGCACGGACAGGGAATTACGAGCAGTACTTC	CSARTGNYEQYF	TRBD1	TRBJ2-7	12	TRBV20-1	many
TGCAGTGCTACCGCCGGGACTAGCGATTCCAATGAGCAGTACTTC	CSATAGTSDSNEQYF	TRBD2	TRBJ2-7	15	TRBV20-1	NA
TGTGCCACCAGTGGAGACAGACCACCGAGGGGGACCCAGTACTTC	CATSGDRPPRGTQYF	NA	TRBJ2-5	15	TRBV24-1	few
TGTGCCAGCACCGAGGGACAGGGGGTATGGAATGAGCAGTTCTTC	CASTEGQGVWNEQFF	TRBD1	TRBJ2-1	15	TRBV6-1	NA
TGTGCCAGCAGCCAAGATCGGCGTCGAGACAATGAGCAGTTCTTC	CASSQDRRRDNEQFF	NA	TRBJ2-1	15	TRBV14	once
TGTGCCAGCAGCCAAGAACAGGGTTTATTAGAGACCCAGTACTTC	CASSQEQGLLETQYF	NA	TRBJ2-5	15	TRBV14	once
TGTGCCAGCAGTGAAGCAGGCCTCAGGGGCTACACCTTC	CASSEAGLRGYTF	NA	TRBJ1-2	13	TRBV6-1	few
TGCAGCTCCGACAGGGATTTAGCAGATACGCAGTATTTT	CSSDRDLADTQYF	TRBD1	TRBJ2-3	13	TRBV29-1	NA
TGTGCCAGCAGTGAATCAGGGTTCCGGTACGAGCAGTACTTC	CASSESGFRYEQYF	NA	TRBJ2-7	14	TRBV25-1	NA
TGTGCCAGCAACTTTAGTTTGGACAGCGAGCAGTACTTC	CASNFSLDSEQYF	NA	TRBJ2-7	13	TRBV7-2	few
TGTGCCAGCAGCTTGGAGTCCTACGAGCAGTACTTC	CASSLESYEQYF	NA	TRBJ2-7	12	TRBV5-1	many
TGTGCCACCCACGGGGCCCACCTCACAGATACGCAGTATTTT	CATHGAHLTDTQYF	NA	TRBJ2-3	14	TRBV10-3	NA
TGTGCCAGCAGTGAAGCGACAAGGGGGGGGGAGACCCAGTACTTC	CASSEATRGGETQYF	NA	TRBJ2-5	15	TRBV2	NA
TGCAGTGCTACCCGCGGGAGGGACGAGCAGTTCTTC	CSATRGRDEQFF	TRBD2	TRBJ2-1	12	TRBV20-1	NA
TGTGCCAGCAGCCAAGATCTAAGGGTCCAGCCCCAGCATTTT	CASSQDLRVQPQHF	NA	TRBJ1-5	14	TRBV4-2	NA
TGTGCCAGCAGAAATACAGGGGGCCGTGGCTACACCTTC	CASRNTGGRGYTF	TRBD1	TRBJ1-2	13	TRBV11-2	NA
TGTGCCAGCAGCTTAGCCTTGGCAGGGAAAAACAATGAGCAGTTCTTC	CASSLALAGKNNEQFF	NA	TRBJ2-1	16	TRBV13	few
TGCAGTGCTAGACCGGGGACAGCTGACAACTATGGCTACACCTTC	CSARPGTADNYGYTF	TRBD1	TRBJ1-2	15	TRBV20-1	NA
TGTGCCAGCAGCTTATACCTGAGTGGGCAGTACTTC	CASSLYLSGQYF	NA	TRBJ2-7	12	TRBV7-2	NA
TGCAGCGCCGGGCTACACTACGAGCAGTACTTC	CSAGLHYEQYF	NA	TRBJ2-7	11	TRBV29-1	NA
TGTGCCAGCAGTTCCCCCTTGAGAGGCCGGCACGAGCAGTACTTC	CASSSPLRGRHEQYF	NA	TRBJ2-7	15	TRBV27	NA
TGCAGCGTTGTCGAGGGGGCGAATGAGCAGTTCTTC	CSVVEGANEQFF	TRBD1	TRBJ2-1	12	TRBV29-1	many
TGTGCCTGGAGCCCTACCTCCAGGGGCAAGGAGACCCAGTACTTC	CAWSPTSRGKETQYF	NA	TRBJ2-5	15	TRBV30	NA
TGTGCCAGCAGCGCGGGCCATTGGGGCGAGCAGTTCTTC	CASSAGHWGEQFF	NA	TRBJ2-1	13	TRBV21-1	few
TGCGCCAGCAGTGAGCGGGGGGTCTCCTACAATGAGCAGTACTTC	CASSERGVSYNEQYF	TRBD2	TRBJ2-7	15	TRBV10-2	NA
TGTGCCAGCAGCCAGGGGTCTTTCTCCTATAATTCACCCCTCCACTTT	CASSQGSFSYNSPLHF	NA	TRBJ1-6	16	TRBV7-2	NA
TGCAGCGTCGCAACATCTGGGACAGGTGAAGCTTTCTTT	CSVATSGTGEAFF	TRBD1	TRBJ1-1	13	TRBV29-1	NA